These 30 T cell receptor beta chains came from one sample sequenced in a study of shared clonotypes between healthy human individuals. The table came from immunoSEQ multiplex PCR; TCRdb's copy has only in-frame clones and leaves some out. The sample includes about 600,000 clones, around 97% seen only once; the top ten take approximately 0.057%. Source material: naive CD4+ T cells sorted from blood. The subset is: CD45RA+ positively selected. All receptors derive from a woman younger than 45 in good health.

The chain has TRBV5-5 and TRBJ1-4; D may be TRBD1 (5 bases). The CDR3 length is 13 residues. Trimming took off 4 bases at V and 7 bases at J, with 11 bases between the two ends. Germline V gene lookup returns CDR1 SGHKS and CDR2 YYEKEE (reference sequence). CDR3 sequence reads: CASSLGGGEKLFF. CDR3 in DNA: TGTGCCAGCAGCCTCGGCGGGGGTGAAAAACTGTTTTTT.

Worth noting for this clone: The identical CDR3 is also encoded by other nucleotide sequences in the sample. The chain carries TRBV9 and TRBJ1-3; D is undetermined. V shed 3 bases and J shed 3 bases, with 7 bases lying between them. From germline, CDR1 is SGDLS and CDR2 YYNGEE. The CDR3 runs to 13 residues. The chain's CDR3 is CASSGTGGNTIYF. CDR3 bases: TGTGCCAGCAGCGGGACGGGTGGAAACACCATATATTTT. Together with reference TRBV9 and TRBJ1-3, the CDR3 gives the full variable domain: DSGVTQTPKHLITATGQRVTLRCSPRSGDLSVYWYQQSLDQGLQFLIQYYNGEERAKGNILERFSAQQFPDLHSELNLSSLELGDSALYFCASSGTGGNTIYFGEGSWLTVV.

CDR3 sequence reads: CASKGDLGAGELFF. CDR3 DNA: TGTGCCAGCAAGGGCGACCTAGGGGCCGGGGAGCTGTTTTTT. The chain joins TRBV2 to TRBJ2-2; TRBD1 might be the D (5 bases). Germline CDR1 and CDR2: SNHLY and FYNNEI. V was trimmed by 7 bases and J by 6 bases, leaving 15 bases between them. The CDR3 covers 14 residues.

This clone was recorded a few times. The V and J genes are TRBV7-6 and TRBJ2-5; D gene unclear. The CDR3 spans 15 residues. In germline, CDR1 is SGHVS, CDR2 FNYEAQ. V dropped 1 base and J dropped 7 bases, with 16 bases sitting between them. Here the CDR3 DNA reads TGTGCCAGCAGCTTAGGCCCCGACACCCGTGGGACCCAGTACTTC. Amino acid sequence: CASSLGPDTRGTQYF.

The rearrangement uses TRBV14 and TRBJ2-3; a weak D match, TRBD2 (6 bases). Germline values: CDR1 SGHDN, CDR2 FVKESK. V shed 0 bases and J shed 1 base, with 20 bases lying between them. There are 19 residues in the CDR3. CDR3 nucleotide sequence: TGTGCCAGCAGCCAAGAATGGATGAGACTAGGTAGCGGCACAGATACGCAGTATTTT. Its translation: CASSQEWMRLGSGTDTQYF.

J is TRBJ2-7 and V is TRBV7-2; 12 positions match TRBD2. The CDR3 is made up of 14 amino acids. In germline, CDR1 is SGHTA, CDR2 FQGNSA. V was clipped by 1 base and J by 6 bases; unmatched bases: 1. This CDR3 reads CASSLGLAGAEQYF. CDR3 bases: TGTGCCAGCAGCTTAGGACTAGCGGGAGCCGAGCAGTACTTC.

The chain is built from TRBV18 and TRBJ1-2; D is possibly TRBD1 (6 bases). Germline-derived CDR1 and CDR2 are KGHSH and LQKENI. Trimming cost V 3 bases and J 4 bases, with 24 bases left between them. The CDR3 has 18 amino acids. In nucleotides, the CDR3 is TGTGCCAGCTCACCGAGCATTGCAGGGGTAGGGTTTGGCTATGGCTACACCTTC. Translated: CASSPSIAGVGFGYGYTF.

V usage is TRBV11-1 and J usage is TRBJ2-3, with D possibly matching TRBD2 (6 bases). V lost 7 bases to trimming and J lost 1 base, with 6 bases between them. Germline V gene sequence: CDR1 SGHAT, CDR2 FQDESV (reference sequence). The CDR3 is 12 residues long. CDR3 protein: CASTSGTDTQYF. DNA of the CDR3: TGTGCCAGCACTAGCGGCACAGATACGCAGTATTTT.

This chain uses TRBV28 with TRBJ2-7; D may be TRBD1 or TRBD2 (5 bases each). CDR1 is MDHEN, CDR2 SYDVKM, per germline. V was pared by 8 bases and J by 2 bases, with 10 bases between. CDR3 length: 12 amino acids. In DNA, the CDR3 is TGTGCCAGCCGGGACGAGCCCTACGAGCAGTACTTC. Protein product: CASRDEPYEQYF.

J is TRBJ1-1 and V is TRBV18; D is perhaps TRBD1 (5 bases). Germline CDR1 and CDR2: KGHSH and LQKENI. Trimming left V 6 bases short and J 0 bases short, with 23 bases between. The CDR3 contains 18 residues. CDR3 in amino acids: CASSPIAAGRNMNTEAFF. CDR3 DNA sequence: TGTGCCAGCTCCCCGATCGCGGCAGGGAGAAATATGAACACTGAAGCTTTCTTT.

This clone occurred once. This rearrangement joins TRBV5-1 to TRBJ2-1; 12 nucleotides match TRBD2. The V and J ends lost 4 bases and 4 bases, in that order; junction bases with no gene match: 3. This CDR3 comprises 15 residues. Germline-derived CDR1 and CDR2 are SGHRS and YFSETQ. The CDR3 region is CASSRTSGEYNEQFF. CDR3 DNA sequence: TGCGCCAGCAGCAGGACTAGCGGGGAATACAATGAGCAGTTCTTC. Based on the CDR3 plus reference TRBV5-1 and TRBJ2-1, the full variable domain is KAGVTQTPRYLIKTRGQQVTLSCSPISGHRSVSWYQQTPGQGLQFLFEYFSETQRNKGNFPGRFSGRQFSNSRSEMNVSTLELGDSALYLCASSRTSGEYNEQFFGPGTRLTVL.

This clone has only a few counts. This specimen includes other DNA sequences encoding the same CDR3. The chain has TRBV18 and TRBJ2-7; D remains unclear. The CDR3 has 15 amino acids. Trimming took off 0 bases at V and 0 bases at J, with 9 bases between the two ends. Germline V gives CDR1 KGHSH, CDR2 LQKENI. The CDR3 DNA sequence: TGTGCCAGCTCACCACCTGGACGGAGCTCCTACGAGCAGTACTTC. This codes for CASSPPGRSSYEQYF.

The V and J genes are TRBV28 and TRBJ2-7, with 9 bases that match TRBD1. CDR1 and CDR2 (germline): MDHEN, SYDVKM. The J segment lost 6 bases and the V segment lost 6 bases, leaving 12 bases of the junction unmatched. The CDR3 runs 15 residues. CDR3 loop: CASSSAGQGLSEQYF. CDR3 sequence (DNA): TGTGCCAGCAGCTCTGCGGGACAGGGTTTGAGCGAGCAGTACTTC.

The J gene is TRBJ2-2, the V gene TRBV14; weak D call: TRBD2 (5 bases). The CDR3 has 13 residues. Trimming pared 6 bases from V and 0 bases from J, leaving 5 bases between. Germline assignment: CDR1 SGHDN and CDR2 FVKESK. This chain's CDR3 is CASRRANTGELFF. Here the CDR3 DNA reads TGTGCCAGCAGGAGGGCGAACACCGGGGAGCTGTTTTTT.

The rearrangement joins TRBV28 to TRBJ2-3; D not resolved. The length of the CDR3 is 15 residues. V lost 1 base to trimming and J lost 4 bases, with 12 bases between them. The V gene's germline CDR1 is MDHEN and CDR2 SYDVKM. CDR3 coding DNA: TGTGCCAGCAGTTTATACTATGGGCCGGCAGATACGCAGTATTTT. It specifies CASSLYYGPADTQYF.

The chain links TRBV5-5 to TRBJ1-2; tentatively, D is TRBD1 (5 bases). The CDR3 length is 13 residues. CDR1 and CDR2 (germline): SGHKS, YYEKEE (reference sequence). The V gene lost 3 bases and the J gene lost 6 bases, with 12 bases spanning the gap. CDR3 protein: CASSSSGHDGYTF. The CDR3 DNA follows: TGTGCCAGCAGCTCCTCGGGGCACGATGGCTACACCTTC. The variable domain in full, with the rest retrieved from reference TRBV5-5 and TRBJ1-2, is DAGVTQSPTHLIKTRGQQVTLRCSPISGHKSVSWYQQVLGQGPQFIFQYYEKEERGRGNFPDRFSARQFPNYSSELNVNALLLGDSALYLCASSSSGHDGYTFGSGTRLTVV.

The chain has TRBV30 and TRBJ2-5, with TRBD1 matching 10 bases. CDR3 length: 14 residues. The trim removed 0 bases at V and 4 bases at J, leaving 2 bases unmatched. Germline CDR1 reads GTSNPN; CDR2 reads SVGIG (reference sequence). CDR3 DNA: TGTGCCTGGAGTGTGGGACAGGGGTTAGAGACCCAGTACTTC. Translation gives CAWSVGQGLETQYF.

The chain joins TRBV5-1 to TRBJ1-2; unclear D gene. From germline, CDR1 is SGHRS and CDR2 YFSETQ. This CDR3 region has 14 residues. V was cut by 4 bases and J by 6 bases, with 16 bases left in between. CDR3 in amino acids: CASSTPRDWDGYTF. In DNA, the CDR3 is TGCGCCAGCAGCACCCCCCGAGACTGGGATGGCTACACCTTC.

The rearrangement joins TRBV30 to TRBJ2-1; a weak D match, TRBD2 (5 bases). V gave up 4 bases and J gave up 2 bases, with 9 bases separating them. The CDR3 extends over 13 amino acids. Per the germline V gene, CDR1 is GTSNPN and CDR2 is SVGIG (reference sequence). The CDR3 region has the DNA TGTGCCTGGAAGGAGGATCCCTACAATGAGCAGTTCTTC. This encodes CAWKEDPYNEQFF.

The chain uses TRBV30 and TRBJ2-1, with 7 nucleotides matching TRBD2. V lost 4 bases, J lost 3 bases, and 9 bases stayed unmatched. Germline V CDR1 and CDR2: GTSNPN, SVGIG (reference sequence). The length of the CDR3 is 15 residues. The CDR3 loop reads CAWNWGGGYYNEQFF. CDR3 bases: TGTGCCTGGAATTGGGGGGGTGGCTACTACAATGAGCAGTTCTTC.

The chain is built from TRBV10-3 and TRBJ2-1, with D maybe TRBD1 (5 bases). The germline V and J ends were trimmed by 2 bases and 5 bases, with 10 bases remaining between them. CDR1 and CDR2 from the germline V gene are ENHRY and SYGVKD. The length of the CDR3 is 14 residues. Here the CDR3 reads CAISENGQDNEQFF. CDR3 DNA: TGTGCCATCAGTGAGAACGGACAAGACAATGAGCAGTTCTTC.

The V call is TRBV6-5, the J call TRBJ1-2; 8 bases are shared with TRBD1. The CDR3 consists of 14 residues. V shed 3 bases and J 3 bases; nucleotides not matched to a gene: 3. CDR1 is MNHEY and CDR2 is SVGAGI in the germline V gene. CDR3 region: CASSYNRGDYGYTF. In DNA form, the CDR3 reads TGTGCCAGCAGTTATAACAGGGGGGACTATGGCTACACCTTC.

The gene calls are TRBV29-1 and TRBJ1-1, with D unclear. Per the germline V gene, CDR1 is SQVTM and CDR2 is ANQGSEA. This CDR3 contains 13 residues. V was pared by 2 bases and J by 1 base, with 8 bases between. CDR3 sequence (DNA): TGCAGCGTTGAAAAACAGAAGAACACTGAAGCTTTCTTT. This codes for CSVEKQKNTEAFF. Complete variable domain (other parts from reference TRBV29-1 and TRBJ1-1): SAVISQKPSRDICQRGTSLTIQCQVDSQVTMMFWYRQQPGQSLTLIATANQGSEATYESGFVIDKFPISRPNLTFSTLTVSNMSPEDSSIYLCSVEKQKNTEAFFGQGTRLTVV.

The V gene is TRBV28, the J gene TRBJ1-1; D call uncertain. Trimming removed 11 bases at V and 2 bases at J, with 15 bases between. Germline-derived CDR1 and CDR2 are MDHEN and SYDVKM. This CDR3 spans 13 amino acids. CDR3 in amino acids: CAVFPNPNTEAFF. The CDR3 coding sequence is TGTGCCGTCTTCCCCAACCCCAACACTGAAGCTTTCTTT.

The chain uses TRBV7-9 and TRBJ2-5; possible D gene TRBD2, 5 bases. CDR3 length equals 12 residues. V was pared by 6 bases and J by 5 bases, with 10 bases between. Germline CDR1 reads SEHNR; CDR2 reads FQNEAQ (reference sequence). CDR3 sequence reads: CASREVGETQYF. The CDR3 coding sequence is TGTGCCAGCAGGGAGGTGGGGGAGACCCAGTACTTC.

The chain uses TRBV18 and TRBJ1-4, with TRBD1 as a possible D gene (6 bases). The CDR3 runs to 17 residues. The ends were cut back, 2 bases at V and 5 bases at J, with 18 bases in the middle. The germline V gene encodes CDR1 KGHSH and CDR2 LQKENI. The CDR3 DNA reads as TGTGCCAGCTCACCAGGACAGACCCAGGTCTCCAATGAAAAACTGTTTTTT. This codes for CASSPGQTQVSNEKLFF.

The chain recombines TRBV4-1 with TRBJ2-3; D gene ambiguous. Germline CDR1 MGHRA, CDR2 YSYEKL. The V and J ends lost 1 base and 3 bases respectively, with 14 bases between them. This CDR3 region has 16 residues. The CDR3 DNA sequence: TGCGCCAGCAGCCAAGTCAGGACCCTGAAGACAGATACGCAGTATTTT. It yields the protein CASSQVRTLKTDTQYF.

The chain combines TRBV11-2 with TRBJ2-3; 7 nucleotides align to TRBD2. V was clipped by 2 bases and J by 7 bases; unmatched bases: 9. Germline V CDR1 and CDR2: SGHAT, FQNNGV. This CDR3 spans 15 amino acids. The CDR3 nucleotides are TGTGCCAGCAGCTTATCAGGGACTACACTAAATACGCAGTATTTT. This sequence encodes CASSLSGTTLNTQYF. The full variable domain, rest sourced from reference TRBV11-2 and TRBJ2-3, is EAGVAQSPRYKIIEKRQSVAFWCNPISGHATLYWYQQILGQGPKLLIQFQNNGVVDDSQLPKDRFSAERLKGVDSTLKIQPAKLEDSAVYLCASSLSGTTLNTQYFGPGTRLTVL.

J is TRBJ1-3 and V is TRBV15; a possible D gene is TRBD1 (5 bases). Germline V gives CDR1 LNHNV, CDR2 YYDKDF (reference sequence). Trimming removed 5 bases from V and 4 bases from J, with 18 bases in between. The CDR3 is made up of 16 amino acids. Here the CDR3 reads CATSREAQGEGNTIYF. Here the CDR3 DNA reads TGTGCCACCAGCCGTGAGGCCCAGGGAGAAGGAAACACCATATATTTT.

This chain uses TRBV5-5 with TRBJ1-2; D is possibly TRBD1 (5 bases). Per germline, CDR1 SGHKS and CDR2 YYEKEE (reference sequence). CDR3 length equals 13 residues. The germline V and J ends were trimmed by 5 bases and 8 bases, with 16 bases remaining between them. The CDR3 sequence: CASSLRGVGGYTF. The CDR3 nucleotides are TGTGCCAGCAGTTTGCGGGGGGTAGGAGGCTACACCTTC.